This TCR beta chain was obtained from a study of T cell repertoires in cytomegalovirus infection. About the study: Public TCR beta signature analysis indicated the presence of both CMV infection and matching HLA type. Study-level results: There were HLA-C-restricted CMV-specific TCR beta clonotypes dominating the ex vivo response. Frequencies of public TCR beta families were cumulated, and this identified carriers of CMV plus the relevant HLA.

TCRdb reprocessed the reads with MiXCR, giving one entry per CDR3 protein. The sample records 200,000 or so distinct CDR3 sequences, 28% being singletons. Trimming removed 2 bases at V and 4 bases at J, with 15 bases between. Germline V gene data show CDR1 as LNHDA and CDR2 as SQIVND (reference sequence). This CDR3 region has 16 residues. Turning to this clonotype: Its matching antigen is unknown.

This receptor was taken from a human donor in good health (CMV status not recorded). Some clones in this sample may be carry-over from other donors' samples. This chain joins TRBV19 and TRBJ1-5, with D uncertain. The sequenced sample consisted of PBMCs. CDR3 sequence: CASSIMGLGINQPQHF. The CDR3 nucleotides are TGTGCCAGTAGTATAATGGGCTTAGGTATTAATCAGCCCCAGCATTTT.